This T cell receptor (beta chain) came from a study of CD8 T cells in ankylosing spondylitis. TCR beta libraries were made by quantitative 5'-RACE with molecular barcodes. TCRdb redid the calling of the 5' RACE reads with MiXCR, one entry per CDR3 protein. The table records some 120,000 distinct CDR3 sequences, 12% to 15% of them present only once. This clonotype has only a few counts. Its antigen is not known. Study observations and caveats: Clones linked to the disease showed a CD8+ phenotype. They occurred at relatively low frequencies in peripheral blood.

Specimen: blood, either unsorted or a sorted T cell fraction (not recorded which). The source of this sequence is a female donor with ankylosing spondylitis or in good health (not recorded which).

The CDR3 sequence is CSARVGGLGNQPQHF. In DNA form, the CDR3 reads TGCAGTGCTAGAGTTGGGGGGCTGGGGAATCAGCCCCAGCATTTT. The chain links TRBV20-1 to TRBJ1-5, with a weak D call TRBD1 (6 bases). The germline CDR1 and CDR2 sequences are DFQATT and SNEGSKA (reference sequence). The CDR3 covers 15 residues. V lost 1 base and J 4 bases, leaving 14 bases between the germline ends.